This is a list of T cell receptor beta chains from one sample in a study of blood T cell repertoires in COVID-19. The protocol was immunoSEQ multiplex PCR, while the TCRdb copy is restricted to in-frame clones and leaves out a portion. Of roughly 110,000 clones detected, more than 80% appear once; the ten largest clones hold 14%. Sequencing was carried out using peripheral blood. All receptors come from a woman aged 60-70 years with acute or convalescent COVID-19. Both conserved end residues are part of each CDR3. Expanded clones are given a class, and other clones once, few, many or no size at all.

V gene	clone size	J gene	CDR3 protein
TRBV6-5	.	TRBJ1-4	CASNPGQMNEKLFF
TRBV5-1	.	TRBJ2-5	CASSLAGTGTLVEETQYF
TRBV11-2	.	TRBJ2-1	CASSYTGTYNEQFF
TRBV5-1	.	TRBJ2-7	CASSLDRGLYEQYF
TRBV4-1	.	TRBJ1-2	CASSPTGSNYGYTF
TRBV28	.	TRBJ2-1	CASSFSSAGKNEQFF
TRBV28	.	TRBJ1-1	CASSLRRGGGYTEAFF
TRBV11-2	.	TRBJ1-2	CASSSGLTGQGYGYTF
TRBV2	.	TRBJ1-2	CASRGGQGNYGYTF
TRBV10-1	.	TRBJ2-4	CATQGTKNIQYF
TRBV7-9	.	TRBJ2-3	CASSLASGGTDTQYF
TRBV3-1/TRBV3-2	.	TRBJ2-5	CASSQDPKRGALETQYF
TRBV18	once	TRBJ2-1	CASSPPTGGSYNEQFF
TRBV27	.	TRBJ2-3	CASSLGRPGLVSTDTQYF
TRBV6-1	once	TRBJ1-4	CASSGRDRAVVNEKLFF
TRBV28	.	TRBJ2-5	CASSFYAGEKETQYF
TRBV7-2	.	TRBJ2-5	CASSYQLAGGGETQYF
TRBV4-2	.	TRBJ2-1	CASSQGTSGRIGSYEQFF
TRBV28	.	TRBJ2-3	CASSLGLAGVGTDTQYF
TRBV11-2	.	TRBJ2-3	CASSPWTSATDTQYF
TRBV4-1	.	TRBJ1-4	CASSQAQINEKLFF
TRBV7-9	.	TRBJ2-7	CASSPLPGLAGSSSYEQYF
TRBV27	once	TRBJ1-4	CASKTGTNEKLFF